These 13 T cell receptor beta chains were sequenced from one sample in a study of OX40 agonist ivuxolimab in advanced cancers. Clones were sequenced by immunoSEQ multiplex PCR, and TCRdb holds only the in-frame ones, with some missing. The sample contains about 84,000 clones, roughly 84% of which appear only once. The specimen comprised CD4+ or CD8+ T cells sorted from blood, sampled in a trial of the OX40 agonist ivuxolimab. Source of these receptors: an adult with an advanced solid tumor such as melanoma, head and neck, liver or kidney cancer.

This clone has only one observation. The chain employs TRBV5-4 and TRBJ2-1; 11 bases align to TRBD2. After removal of 1 base from V and 2 bases from J, the junction contained 5 bases not matched to a gene. This CDR3 contains 17 residues. Germline CDR1 SGHNT, CDR2 YYREEE (reference sequence). CDR3 sequence reads: CASSLPSGGLTYNEQFF. In nucleotides, the CDR3 is TGTGCCAGCAGCTTGCCTAGCGGGGGGTTAACCTACAATGAGCAGTTCTTC.

The chain uses TRBV5-4 and TRBJ1-1, with TRBD1 matching 8 bases. Germline V gene lookup returns CDR1 SGHNT and CDR2 YYREEE (reference sequence). J was trimmed by 3 bases and V by 5 bases; bases with no gene match: 6. This CDR3 comprises 14 residues. The chain's CDR3 is CASRPTGVDTEAFF. The CDR3 DNA sequence: TGTGCCAGCAGACCGACAGGGGTTGACACTGAAGCTTTCTTT.

The CDR3 DNA reads TGTGCCTGGAGTGTAATAGGCAGGGCGAACACTGAAGCTTTCTTT. Translating it yields CAWSVIGRANTEAFF. This chain uses TRBV30 with TRBJ1-1, with D maybe TRBD1 (5 bases). Trimming shortened V by 0 bases and J by 1 base, and 12 bases separated the two germline ends. This CDR3 is 15 amino acids long. From germline, CDR1 is GTSNPN and CDR2 SVGIG (reference sequence). The whole variable domain, filled in from reference TRBV30 and TRBJ1-1, reads SQTIHQWPATLVQPVGSPLSLECTVEGTSNPNLYWYRQAAGRGLQLLFYSVGIGQISSEVPQNLSASRPQDRQFILSSKKLLLSDSGFYLCAWSVIGRANTEAFFGQGTRLTVV.

The chain is built from TRBV25-1 and TRBJ1-2; no firm D call. V lost 3 bases and J lost 7, with 18 bases in between. Germline-derived CDR1 and CDR2 are MGHDK and SYGVNS. This CDR3 spans 15 amino acids. CDR3 nucleotides: TGTGCCAGCAGTGACCCAGGCAGAGACCACACTGGCTACACCTTC. This translates into CASSDPGRDHTGYTF.

This clone was detected a few times. The genes are TRBV5-1 and TRBJ2-3, with 9 positions matching TRBD1. Germline CDR1 reads SGHRS; CDR2 reads YFSETQ. J gave up 1 base and V 4 bases, and 16 bases lay outside the gene matches. CDR3 length: 19 residues. The CDR3 loop is CASSVTGTGRRLGTDTQYF. The DNA for the CDR3 is TGCGCCAGCAGCGTCACCGGGACAGGGAGGCGATTAGGCACAGATACGCAGTATTTT.

V is TRBV29-1 and J is TRBJ1-1, with D maybe TRBD1 (5 bases). CDR1 SQVTM and CDR2 ANQGSEA come from the germline V gene. V dropped 4 bases and J dropped 0 bases, with 9 bases sitting between them. The CDR3 is 13 amino acids. The CDR3 here is CSVAGLLNTEAFF. Here the CDR3 DNA reads TGCAGCGTTGCGGGACTGCTGAACACTGAAGCTTTCTTT.

This chain links TRBV11-2 with TRBJ1-1, with D perhaps TRBD1 (6 bases). CDR1 SGHAT and CDR2 FQNNGV come from the germline V gene. Trimming cost V 3 bases and J 2 bases, with 10 bases left between them. CDR3 size: 14 residues. The CDR3 DNA reads as TGTGCCAGCAGCTTGGGGGCGAAAAACACTGAAGCTTTCTTT. Its translation: CASSLGAKNTEAFF.

The chain uses TRBV4-3 and TRBJ1-6; D perhaps matches TRBD1 (6 bases). Germline values: CDR1 LGHNA, CDR2 YSLEER. Trimming took off 1 base at V and 3 bases at J, with 22 bases between the two ends. The length of the CDR3 is 20 residues. The DNA of the CDR3 is TGCGCCAGCAGCCAAGGCGTCACCCCCGGGGGAGGGGGCTATAATTCACCCCTCCACTTT. The encoded protein is CASSQGVTPGGGGYNSPLHF.

The chain employs TRBV5-6 and TRBJ1-4, with a possible D match to TRBD1 (5 bases). The V end was cut by 0 bases, the J end by 8 bases, with 20 bases between. The CDR3 is 17 residues long. The germline V gene has CDR1 SGHDT and CDR2 YYEEEE. In DNA form, the CDR3 reads TGTGCCAGCAGCTTGGGCGGAAAGGGGCGAGGATACGAAAAACTGTTTTTT. As protein: CASSLGGKGRGYEKLFF.

V usage is TRBV20-1 and J usage is TRBJ2-3; D is ambiguous. The germline V gene encodes CDR1 DFQATT and CDR2 SNEGSKA (reference sequence). V lost 5 bases to trimming and J lost 3 bases, with 3 bases between them. This CDR3 contains 10 residues. The CDR3 sequence is CSAGTDTQYF. Here the CDR3 DNA reads TGCAGTGCTGGAACAGATACGCAGTATTTT.

This rearrangement joins TRBV5-4 to TRBJ2-7; 7 positions match TRBD1. J gave up 1 base and V 4 bases, and 5 bases lay outside the gene matches. Germline V lookup: CDR1 SGHNT, CDR2 YYREEE (reference sequence). The CDR3 extends over 14 amino acids. CDR3 residues: CASSPGQVSYEQYF. The DNA for the CDR3 is TGTGCCAGCAGCCCCGGACAGGTTTCCTACGAGCAGTACTTC.

Concerning this clone: The sample contains more than one DNA sequence encoding this CDR3. This sequence joins TRBV7-2 and TRBJ2-1; weak D call: TRBD1 (6 bases). The CDR3 length is 14 residues. Per germline, CDR1 SGHTA and CDR2 FQGNSA. Trimming stripped 3 bases from V and 4 bases from J, with 10 bases between. DNA of the CDR3: TGTGCCAGCAGCTTGGGACAAGTTTACAATGAGCAGTTCTTC. Protein sequence: CASSLGQVYNEQFF.

V and J are TRBV4-1 and TRBJ2-5; no definite D call. Germline loops: CDR1 MGHRA, CDR2 YSYEKL. V gave up 2 bases and J gave up 2 bases, with 12 bases separating them. This CDR3 contains 15 residues. CDR3 nucleotides: TGCGCCAGCAGCCAACAAAGGTCCGAACAAGAGACCCAGTACTTC. Residues: CASSQQRSEQETQYF.